The source of this T cell receptor (beta chain) is a study of human T cells and chemical hapten exposure (dated by TCRdb to about 2021). For the study in its entirety: For sensitization, 2% DPC in acetone was applied to a 2 cm by 2 cm area of upper inner arm skin. In alopecia patients, the study followed how the peripheral blood TCR repertoire changed in vivo over primary and secondary sensitization to diphenylcyclopropenone (DPC), a hapten. The mostly female patient cohort included alopecia areata with under or over 50% scalp involvement, alopecia totalis and alopecia universalis. For every blood RNA sample, sequencing covered both the TCR alpha and TCR beta chains. Around 30 alopecia patients provided blood for TCR sequencing at one to four time points (pre-sensitization, 2, 6 and 24 weeks). Throughout the study period of 20 to 25 weeks, patients also received therapeutic DPC doses to the scalp every week. Patch testing was done on the upper back using Finn chambers containing 0.01% DPC, and results were scored after 6 days according to International Contact Dermatitis Research Group standards. Patient blood was sampled pre-sensitization (week 0) and at 2, 6 and about 24 weeks after DPC sensitization. The libraries were sequenced as a pool, and the TCR yield per sample differed mostly because of small variations in library volumes within the pool.

The label giving this sample's time point can be read as: patch test 1, 2 weeks after DPC sensitization. The treatment or condition label on this specimen signifies: therapeutic diphenylcyclopropenone sensitization with weekly scalp DPC. Total RNA was extracted from unfractionated whole blood collected in Tempus Blood RNA tubes. Blood at each patch-test visit was drawn before the patch test was applied. To be eligible, patients had to be aged 18 to 70, diagnosed with alopecia and judged suitable for DPC therapy, while pregnant patients were excluded. The germline V gene specifies SGHTA as CDR1 and FQGNSA as CDR2. Between the V and J ends, shortened by 2 bases and 5 bases respectively, the junction contains 10 bases. Taken from cysteine to phenylalanine, the CDR3 has 13 residues. Solely the CDR3 DNA is kept, with 39 bases framed from the first base. Findings and caveats that apply to the study as a whole: After repeated subsampling, the strength of the expansion versus patch-test correlation and the threshold at which it became significant changed. No change with DPC sensitization was found in the number of TCRs above 1 in 1000 frequency, and no evidence of global repertoire structure alterations was found. Expanded TCRs formed significantly more large CDR3 similarity clusters than pre-sensitization or healthy control sets, consistent with antigen-driven responses. Patch test score was positively correlated with the number of PT1 expanded TCRs, with significance at thresholds 8, 16 and 32 but not at 4. Because all patients had alopecia, a presumed autoimmune disease, the immune response of the patients might differ from that of healthy individuals.

The method behind the library was RACE. Reads for this sample came from a NextSeq 500. During library preparation, unique molecular identifiers were attached to individual cDNA molecules so that TCRs could be counted quantitatively and reproducibly. The authors' pipeline ran thus. Samples had a median of about 90,000 TCRs, with a range from roughly 23,224 to 700,000. V, J and CDR3 annotation of the TCR reads was performed with the Decombinator software suite. For the PS versus PT1 abundance plots, all samples were subsampled to the same number of TCRs (28,000). TCRs were defined as expanded if absent before sensitization and observed at least eight times at the 2-week time point. TCRdb reprocessing: public reads trimmed at Q25 with fastp, clones called with MiXCR, in-frame beta chains kept. Rows with one shared CDR3 protein collapse into an entry with the most common genes and DNA. The V and J calls and clone size come from TCRdb's table, not from the authors' own analysis. Counted in this sample were about 41,000 distinct CDR3 sequences; around 3.8% of them appeared once. In total, the top ten clones hold roughly 24% of the sample.

This clonotype is regarded as medium-sized (0.01 to 0.1%). No cognate antigen has been identified for it. Base qualities are not at hand, and no much larger clone is one base apart. The sequenced sample was whole blood, obtained in connection with sensitization to the hapten diphenylcyclopropenone (DPC). The chain employs TRBV7-2 and TRBJ2-7; TRBD1 is possibly the D segment (5 matching bases). This sequence was found in a man aged 50 to 60 with alopecia areata. Some clones in this sample may be carry-over from other donors' samples. The DNA sequence is as follows: TGTGCCAGCAGCTTAAATAGACAGAACGAGCAGTACTTC. It translates as CASSLNRQNEQYF.